This T cell receptor (beta chain) was captured by sequencing in a study of graft-versus-host responses after intestinal transplantation (TCRdb year 2021). In terms of the full investigation: The transplants that recipients got were multivisceral, liver-intestinal, or isolated intestinal. Donor T cell macrochimerism was defined as a peak of at least 4% donor T cells among recipient peripheral blood mononuclear cells. A cohort of about 26 intestinal transplant recipients, including one retransplant, was enrolled, and a few patients lacking pretransplant specimens were excluded. After intestinal transplantation, graft-versus-host and host-versus-graft alloreactive T cell clones were followed in the graft, circulation and bone marrow using bulk TCR-beta CDR3 sequencing. Rather than going through the commercial service, samples from three later patients were sequenced in-house on an Illumina MiSeq and processed with MiXCR. All recipients received anti-thymocyte globulin induction followed by maintenance tacrolimus and steroids for approximately 3 years. Alloreactive clones were identified by sequencing pre-transplant mixed lymphocyte reaction products and comparing these products with unstimulated pre-transplant donor and recipient T cells. The research as a whole found: Early after transplant, peak levels of circulating GvH clones were associated with declines in HvG clones. The conclusions were limited by the relatively low number and heterogeneity of the intestinal transplant patients. In the allografts of patients with donor T cell macrochimerism, GvH to HvG T cell clonal ratios were high. GvH clones turned up in recipient bone marrow, with some appearing earlier in ileal mucosa or blood, a pattern consistent with an intestinal mucosal origin.

The receptor library was made with the immunoSEQ multiplex PCR assay. For most patients, genomic DNA was isolated with the Qiagen DNeasy Blood and Tissue Kit and sent frozen to Adaptive Biotechnologies for TCR sequencing. Adaptive Biotechnologies carried out high-throughput TCR-beta CDR3 sequencing of genomic DNA for most patients. Turning to the authors' computational methods: Adaptive's ImmunoSEQ software was the source of the TCR sequencing data for 15 to 20 patients, while a few other patients were processed with MiXCR and VDJtools. CD4 versus CD8 sorting errors were corrected by removing sequences found in both subsets at a frequency ratio below 5:1. CDR3 nucleotide sequences shared between donor and recipient were removed because their origin could not be assigned. To be classed as alloreactive, a clone needed at least 2-fold expansion over unstimulated cells and a minimum CFSE-low frequency of 0.002% (template counts) or 0.001% (read counts). Clones were considered mappable if detected in sequenced pre-transplant spleen, lymph node, or MLR CFSE-low populations of the donor or recipient. Cumulative frequency of alloreactive clones was calculated as a percentage of all sequences weighted by copy number. The table comes from immuneACCESS by way of TCRdb, which keeps in-frame sequences with V and J called. Part of the clones is missing from these tables; in studies checked, under half for an unresolved V gene and the rest for unknown reasons. The D gene and trimming were derived from the DNA, and the V and J assignments and clone size from that table. The sample table shows about 110,000 clones, and 93% are seen once. More than 0.95% of the sample comes from the top ten.

The sample holds one count of this clone. It has no known antigen specificity. There are no base qualities to consult, and no much larger clone falls within one base. Taken with the paper, the label for time point translates to: cells obtained before transplantation from donor or recipient. CD3+CD4+ and CD3+CD8+ populations were FACS-sorted from unstimulated pre-transplant donor and recipient cells taken from spleen or lymph nodes. According to the germline V gene, CDR1 reads SGHRS and CDR2 reads YFSETQ. Including the terminal cysteine and phenylalanine, the CDR3 comprises 14 residues. Solely the CDR3 DNA is kept, with 42 bases framed from the first base. The V and J ends are trimmed by 0 bases and 4 bases, leaving 10 bases between them.

The receptor's source is a human donor who was the organ donor for an intestinal transplant. The chain links TRBV5-1 with TRBJ1-2; TRBD1 is a weak D gene call, 5 bases matching. The input for sequencing was unstimulated CD8+ T cells sorted from spleen or lymph node cells, taken before transplant. The CDR3 loop reads CASSLEGGTYGYTF. The nucleotide sequence is TGCGCCAGCAGCTTGGAGGGAGGGACCTATGGCTACACCTTC. Here the CDR3 is joined to the reference TRBV5-1 and TRBJ1-2 genes, and the full variable domain is: KAGVTQTPRYLIKTRGQQVTLSCSPISGHRSVSWYQQTPGQGLQFLFEYFSETQRNKGNFPGRFSGRQFSNSRSEMNVSTLELGDSALYLCASSLEGGTYGYTFGSGTRLTVV.